This T cell receptor (beta chain) was retrieved from a study of monozygotic twins with inflammatory bowel disease. Study-level results: Healthy twins showed more clonotype sharing with others than IBD patients, especially patients with disease activity. There was no way to distinguish the different T cell subtypes.

CDR3 length equals 13 residues. CDR1 is SGHRS and CDR2 is YFSETQ in the germline V gene. Template switching appended UMIs that held a 6-nucleotide sample barcode. From the 5' RACE reads, TCRdb lists one entry per CDR3 protein and no DNA. Its table records 300,000 to 450,000 distinct CDR3 sequences. In regard to this clonotype: Its antigen is undetermined.

Whole blood supplied total RNA, and T cells were not sorted. Sequencing was carried out using blood. The clonotype comes from a human donor with ulcerative colitis or Crohn's disease, or a healthy co-twin of an affected twin (not recorded which). The chain combines TRBV5-1 with TRBJ2-7; lacking DNA, the TRBD1 call made by TCRdb goes unchecked. The CDR3 loop reads CASSLQEGDEQYF.